This TCR beta chain was observed in a study of cytomegalovirus exposure and HLA in healthy donors. Study-wide points: Rare sequences made up most TCRs, while some public TCRs were found in many donors.

Details on this clone: The antigen is unknown.

The CDR3 is 11 residues long. The ends were cut back, 0 bases at V and 13 bases at J, with 10 bases in the middle. CDR1 is DFQATT and CDR2 is SNEGSKA in the germline V gene (reference sequence). Primers for the PCR totalled 60 Vbeta and 13 Jbeta. The repertoire was sequenced with immunoSEQ multiplex PCR; TCRdb's copy has only in-frame clones and lacks some. The table has approximately 190,000 clones, around four fifths seen once; the top ten hold approximately 1.6%. The sequencing sample was made of PBMCs. The source of this sequence is a man aged 40-49 years in good health and CMV-seropositive. This chain uses TRBV20-1 with TRBJ2-4; D is uncertain. CDR3 sequence: CSARDSEVQYF. CDR3 DNA sequence: TGCAGTGCTAGAGACTCCGAGGTACAGTACTTC.